This T cell receptor (beta chain) was sequenced during a study of vaccination and CD4 T cells after COVID-19. Cultured CD4+ T cell DNA was sequenced using the Oncomine TCR Beta short-read assay. Via MiXCR, TCRdb re-called the PCR reads, giving one row per CDR3 protein. The sample shows around 19,000 distinct CDR3 sequences, about 50% of them seen only once. A note on this clonotype: What it binds is unknown.

The treatment is: approximately 11-day PBMC culture with coronavirus spike peptide pools or control peptides (ViraFEST assay). The CDR3 length is 14 residues. The V and J ends lost 8 bases and 4 bases, in that order; junction bases with no gene match: 9. CDR1 is MDHEN, CDR2 SYDVKM, per germline. The material sequenced was CD4+ T cells from blood, cultured in vitro. The receptor was isolated from a human donor who had recovered from COVID-19. This chain links TRBV28 with TRBJ2-7; 9 bases are shared with TRBD1. CDR3 nucleotides: TGTGCCAGCCGTGAACAGGGGGCTCGGTACGAGCAGTACTTC. This codes for CASREQGARYEQYF.